These 26 T cell receptor beta chains came from one sample sequenced in a study of control samples from healthy donors and cancer patients. The protocol was immunoSEQ multiplex PCR, while the TCRdb copy is restricted to in-frame clones and leaves out a portion. The sample table includes fewer than 250,000 clones. The sequenced material came from blood. These receptor sequences come from a young woman in good health.

CDR3 region: CASSLRAGGAGELFF. The CDR3 nucleotides read TGCGCCAGCAGCTTGAGGGCAGGGGGTGCCGGGGAGCTGTTTTTT. The chain joins TRBV5-1 to TRBJ2-2; 7 nucleotides match TRBD1. The CDR3 is 15 amino acids. The germline V gene has CDR1 SGHRS and CDR2 YFSETQ. V gave up 1 base and J gave up 6 bases; unmatched junction bases: 6.

A remark on this clone: This CDR3 is also generated by other DNA sequences in the sample. V and J are TRBV21-1 and TRBJ1-5. TRBV21-1 is assigned pseudogene status. This CDR3 comprises 16 residues. This chain's CDR3 is CASSNNGRGGHQPQHF. The DNA for the CDR3 is TGTGCCAGCAGCAATAATGGGCGGGGGGGTCATCAGCCCCAGCATTTT.

This chain links TRBV27 with TRBJ2-7; perhaps TRBD1 as D (6 bases). CDR1 and CDR2 (germline): MNHEY, SMNVEV (reference sequence). The CDR3 has 14 amino acids. With 6 bases removed from V and 6 bases from J, the gap between germline ends came to 18 bases. CDR3 loop: CASRVGRGFSEQYF. CDR3 in DNA: TGTGCCAGCAGAGTTGGCAGGGGTTTTAGCGAGCAGTACTTC.

V is TRBV7-8 and J is TRBJ1-2, with D possibly matching TRBD1 (5 bases). This CDR3 has 14 amino acids. V was trimmed by 5 bases and J by 1 base, leaving 11 bases between them. Per the germline V gene, CDR1 is SGHVS and CDR2 is FQNEAQ. Written as DNA, the CDR3 is TGTGCCAGCAGCCTCCGACAGAATAACTATGGCTACACCTTC. Encoded protein: CASSLRQNNYGYTF.

J is TRBJ1-2 and V is TRBV7-2, with D unclear. This CDR3 contains 14 residues. Germline lookup yields CDR1 SGHTA and CDR2 FQGNSA. The ends were cut back, 3 bases at V and 4 bases at J, with 12 bases in the middle. Written as DNA, the CDR3 is TGTGCCAGCAGCTTGCTAACAGTCATCTATGGCTACACCTTC. Protein sequence: CASSLLTVIYGYTF. Full variable domain (remainder filled in from reference TRBV7-2 and TRBJ1-2): GAGVSQSPSNKVTEKGKDVELRCDPISGHTALYWYRQSLGQGLEFLIYFQGNSAPDKSGLPSDRFSAERTGGSVSTLTIQRTQQEDSAVYLCASSLLTVIYGYTFGSGTRLTVV.

The chain has TRBV5-1 and TRBJ2-3, with unresolved D. Trimming pared 4 bases from V and 4 bases from J, leaving 7 bases between. The CDR3 consists of 12 residues. Germline assignment: CDR1 SGHRS and CDR2 YFSETQ. The CDR3 DNA is TGCGCCAGCAGCCGGCAGGCAGATACGCAGTATTTT. Protein product: CASSRQADTQYF.

The V and J genes are TRBV15 and TRBJ1-5; TRBD1 agrees at 7 bases. The V and J ends lost 3 bases and 3 bases, in that order; junction bases with no gene match: 8. CDR3 length equals 16 residues. Germline lookup yields CDR1 LNHNV and CDR2 YYDKDF (reference sequence). In nucleotides, the CDR3 is TGTGCCACCAGCAGCCGAAGACAGGGCTCCAATCAGCCCCAGCATTTT. Encoded protein: CATSSRRQGSNQPQHF.

J is TRBJ1-2 and V is TRBV29-1; D unclear. Trimming removed 7 bases from V and 8 bases from J, with 14 bases in between. CDR3 length equals 11 residues. Per the germline V gene, CDR1 is SQVTM and CDR2 is ANQGSEA. For the CDR3, the DNA is TGCAGCGCACGAACCCGCGGCGGCTACACCTTC. It translates to CSARTRGGYTF.

The chain uses TRBV9 and TRBJ2-7; perhaps D is TRBD1 or TRBD2 (6 bases each). Germline CDR1 is SGDLS and CDR2 is YYNGEE. The CDR3 is made up of 16 amino acids. Trimming pared 0 bases from V and 3 bases from J, leaving 16 bases between. CDR3 in amino acids: CASSVEPRGEFYEQYF. The CDR3, as DNA: TGTGCCAGCAGCGTAGAGCCGAGGGGGGAGTTCTACGAGCAGTACTTC.

The chain uses TRBV4-1 and TRBJ2-7; D is unresolved. CDR3 length equals 16 residues. Per the germline V gene, CDR1 is MGHRA and CDR2 is YSYEKL. V lost 3 bases to trimming and J lost 3 bases, with 18 bases between them. The CDR3: CASSHRPAVQDYEQYF. In DNA form, the CDR3 reads TGCGCCAGCAGCCACCGCCCGGCCGTCCAGGACTACGAGCAGTACTTC.

The chain has TRBV14 and TRBJ1-2; the D is unclear. Germline V gives CDR1 SGHDN, CDR2 FVKESK. The CDR3 runs 12 residues. V lost 4 bases, J lost 1 base, and 4 bases lay in between. This CDR3 reads CASSPLNYGYTF. CDR3 DNA: TGTGCCAGCAGCCCCCTTAACTATGGCTACACCTTC.

This chain links TRBV27 with TRBJ2-5, with D uncertain. This CDR3 contains 12 residues. V was clipped by 8 bases and J by 2 bases, with 9 bases between them. Germline CDR1 reads MNHEY; CDR2 reads SMNVEV (reference sequence). CDR3 residues: CASRSSQETQYF. CDR3 coding DNA: TGTGCCAGCCGATCCAGTCAAGAGACCCAGTACTTC.

On this clone itself: Other DNA sequences in this sample translate to the same CDR3. The chain couples TRBV4-3 to TRBJ1-1; D is possibly TRBD1 (6 bases). From germline, CDR1 is LGHNA and CDR2 YSLEER. The germline V and J ends were trimmed by 1 base and 1 base, with 7 bases remaining between them. The CDR3 is 14 residues long. The CDR3 loop reads CASSQAQGNTEAFF. In nucleotides, the CDR3 is TGCGCCAGCAGCCAAGCACAGGGGAACACTGAAGCTTTCTTT.

The chain couples TRBV30 to TRBJ1-2, with D hard to call. V was pared by 2 bases and J by 5 bases, with 9 bases between. This CDR3 spans 12 amino acids. The germline V gene encodes CDR1 GTSNPN and CDR2 SVGIG (reference sequence). The chain's CDR3 is CAWSPLMYGYTF. CDR3 in DNA: TGTGCCTGGAGTCCCTTAATGTATGGCTACACCTTC.

The V call is TRBV9, the J call TRBJ2-2, with D unresolved. This CDR3 comprises 14 residues. Between the trimmed V and J ends, which lost 2 bases and 6 bases, there was a span of 11 bases. CDR1 is SGDLS and CDR2 is YYNGEE in the germline V gene. The CDR3 sequence is CASSVRNRAGELFF. The CDR3 DNA reads TGTGCCAGCAGCGTTCGAAATAGGGCCGGGGAGCTGTTTTTT. The whole variable domain, remainder taken from reference TRBV9 and TRBJ2-2, is DSGVTQTPKHLITATGQRVTLRCSPRSGDLSVYWYQQSLDQGLQFLIQYYNGEERAKGNILERFSAQQFPDLHSELNLSSLELGDSALYFCASSVRNRAGELFFGEGSRLTVL.

The CDR3 protein is CASSLRTGEIYGYTF. As DNA, the CDR3 is TGTGCCAGCAGCCTCAGGACAGGAGAAATCTATGGCTACACCTTC. The gene calls are TRBV3-1 (or the pseudogene TRBV3-2) and TRBJ1-2; 7 positions agree with TRBD1. Trimming cost V 4 bases and J 4 bases; bases outside gene matches: 9. Germline CDR1 LGHDT, CDR2 YNNKEL (reference sequence). The CDR3 consists of 15 residues.

In regard to this clone: At one boundary the junction diverges from the germline segment, which might be a read error. CDR3: CASSLARLGQETQYF. In nucleotides, the CDR3 is TGTGCTAGCAGCTTAGCGCGTTTAGGACAAGAGACCCAGTACTTC. V usage is TRBV7-7 and J usage is TRBJ2-5, with a weak D call TRBD2 (5 bases). The CDR3 has 15 amino acids. Germline assignment: CDR1 SSHAT and CDR2 FNYEAQ (reference sequence).

The rearrangement links TRBV7-2 to TRBJ2-5, with 8 bases identical to TRBD2. The V gene's germline CDR1 is SGHTA and CDR2 FQGNSA. Losses at the gene ends were 1 base for V and 4 bases for J; bases not matched to a gene: 11. CDR3 length: 17 residues. The CDR3 here is CASSLEVAGGRTETQYF. The CDR3, as DNA: TGTGCCAGCAGCTTAGAAGTTGCGGGGGGTCGAACAGAGACCCAGTACTTC.

The chain combines TRBV11-2 with TRBJ1-1; tentatively, D is TRBD1 (6 bases). Trimming took 2 bases from V and 3 from J, leaving 10 bases between them. The CDR3 has 14 amino acids. Germline lookup yields CDR1 SGHAT and CDR2 FQNNGV. DNA for the CDR3: TGTGCCAGCAGCTTACGGGGGCCGGACACTGAAGCTTTCTTT. This codes for CASSLRGPDTEAFF.

The rearrangement joins TRBV2 to TRBJ2-7; 7 bases match TRBD1. J gave up 1 base and V 7 bases, and 4 bases lay outside the gene matches. Germline CDR1 and CDR2: SNHLY and FYNNEI. This CDR3 spans 13 amino acids. Here the CDR3 DNA reads TGTGCCAGCACCGGGGACAGTTCCTACGAGCAGTACTTC. Protein sequence: CASTGDSSYEQYF.

V is TRBV5-1 and J is TRBJ1-1; D unclear. The length of the CDR3 is 13 residues. Germline CDR1 and CDR2: SGHRS and YFSETQ. Between the trimmed V and J ends, which lost 0 bases and 7 bases, there was a span of 10 bases. The DNA for the CDR3 is TGCGCCAGCAGCTTGGGCCCACAGATTGAAGCTTTCTTT. This sequence encodes CASSLGPQIEAFF.

The J gene is TRBJ1-4, the V gene TRBV5-1, with D unclear. The CDR3 spans 15 residues. Between the trimmed V and J ends, which lost 0 bases and 0 bases, there was a span of 6 bases. CDR1 is SGHRS and CDR2 is YFSETQ in the germline V gene. The CDR3 sequence: CASSLAAATNEKLFF. In nucleotides, the CDR3 is TGCGCCAGCAGCTTGGCAGCAGCAACTAATGAAAAACTGTTTTTT.

CDR3 region: CASSQTNRFNYGYTF. The CDR3, as DNA: TGTGCCAGCAGCCAGACAAACAGATTTAACTATGGCTACACCTTC. The chain is built from TRBV5-5 and TRBJ1-2; D gene ambiguous. This CDR3 is built from 15 residues. Germline values: CDR1 SGHKS, CDR2 YYEKEE (reference sequence). The V and J ends lost 4 bases and 1 base respectively, with 14 bases between them. Full variable domain (rest looked up from reference TRBV5-5 and TRBJ1-2): DAGVTQSPTHLIKTRGQQVTLRCSPISGHKSVSWYQQVLGQGPQFIFQYYEKEERGRGNFPDRFSARQFPNYSSELNVNALLLGDSALYLCASSQTNRFNYGYTFGSGTRLTVV.

The chain couples TRBV25-1 to TRBJ2-1, with a weak D call TRBD2 (5 bases). The V gene lost 9 bases and the J gene lost 0 bases, with 12 bases spanning the gap. CDR1 is MGHDK, CDR2 SYGVNS, per germline. The CDR3 spans 14 residues. The CDR3 sequence is CASSESYSYNEQFF. In DNA form, the CDR3 reads TGTGCCAGTAGCGAGAGTTACTCCTACAATGAGCAGTTCTTC.

The gene calls are TRBV5-4 and TRBJ1-6; 7 nucleotides match TRBD1. Germline CDR1 and CDR2: SGHNT and YYREEE (reference sequence). V lost 5 bases to trimming and J lost 6 bases; unmatched junction nucleotides: 11. The CDR3 runs 16 residues. The CDR3 DNA follows: TGTGCCAGCAGTCTTGGAGGGACAGCCCCTAATTCACCCCTCCACTTT. Its translation is CASSLGGTAPNSPLHF. Full variable domain (missing parts from reference TRBV5-4 and TRBJ1-6): ETGVTQSPTHLIKTRGQQVTLRCSSQSGHNTVSWYQQALGQGPQFIFQYYREEENGRGNFPPRFSGLQFPNYSSELNVNALELDDSALYLCASSLGGTAPNSPLHFGNGTRLTVT.

The chain combines TRBV13 with TRBJ2-7; 8 bases are a match to TRBD1. J gave up 5 bases and V 2 bases, and 8 bases lay outside the gene matches. The CDR3 is made up of 15 amino acids. CDR1 is PRHDT and CDR2 is FYEKMQ in the germline V gene (reference sequence). CDR3 sequence (DNA): TGTGCCAGCAGCTTATTGGCAGGGGGCCTCGACGAGCAGTACTTC. Translated, it gives CASSLLAGGLDEQYF.